These 10 T cell receptor beta chains were sequenced from one sample in a study of T cell clones after liver transplantation. Clones were sequenced by immunoSEQ multiplex PCR, and TCRdb holds only the in-frame ones, with some missing. The sample lists fewer than 65,000 clones; approximately 77% were seen once. The starting material was CD4+ T cells from blood, obtained at the 22-month timepoint. The origin of the receptors is a human patient who received a liver transplant. Some of these T cells may belong to the graft donor.

V usage is TRBV5-7 and J usage is TRBJ1-5; D ambiguous. TRBV5-7 is an ORF for which the function is uncertain. The CDR3 extends over 12 amino acids. V lost 2 bases to trimming and J lost 7 bases, with 7 bases between them. CDR3 nucleotides: TGTGCCAGCAGCTTTCAGGCCCAGCCCCAGCATTTT. Translated: CASSFQAQPQHF.

This clone was detected only a few times. The DNA for the CDR3 is TGCGCCAGCAGTGTGGGGGACAGGGTCTATGGCTACACCTTC. Amino acids: CASSVGDRVYGYTF. The chain couples TRBV5-1 to TRBJ1-2; 9 bases align to TRBD1. The CDR3 runs 14 residues. The germline gives CDR1 SGHRS, CDR2 YFSETQ. Trimming took 5 bases from V and 4 from J; bases not matched to a gene: 6.

This clone was detected only a few times. The rearrangement uses TRBV12-5 and TRBJ2-3; D remains unclear. CDR1 LGHNT and CDR2 FRNRAP come from the germline V gene. V lost 0 bases and J 8 bases, leaving 9 bases between the germline ends. The CDR3 is 13 amino acids. The CDR3: CASGLVLRFTQYF. The CDR3 bases are TGTGCTAGTGGTTTGGTATTACGGTTTACGCAGTATTTT. Full variable domain (rest looked up from reference TRBV12-5 and TRBJ2-3): DARVTQTPRHKVTEMGQEVTMRCQPILGHNTVFWYRQTMMQGLELLAYFRNRAPLDDSGMPKDRFSAEMPDATLATLKIQPSEPRDSAVYFCASGLVLRFTQYFGPGTRLTVL.

This clone has only a few counts. V is TRBV19 and J is TRBJ1-6, with D possibly being TRBD1 (5 bases). Trimming pared 10 bases from V and 7 bases from J, leaving 14 bases between. The germline V gene has CDR1 LNHDA and CDR2 SQIVND (reference sequence). There are 13 residues in the CDR3. The CDR3 DNA reads as TGTGCCACCCTCCTACGGGACAATTCACCCCTCCACTTT. Amino acids: CATLLRDNSPLHF.

The chain carries TRBV6-5 and TRBJ1-2; D is unresolved. V lost 2 bases and J lost 2, with 15 bases in between. Germline V gene lookup returns CDR1 MNHEY and CDR2 SVGAGI. The CDR3 spans 16 residues. The CDR3 protein is CASSYTTSGLNYGYTF. The DNA of the CDR3 is TGTGCCAGCAGTTACACGACGAGCGGGTTGAACTATGGCTACACCTTC.

The chain couples TRBV28 to TRBJ1-2; D is perhaps TRBD1 (5 bases). The germline V gene encodes CDR1 MDHEN and CDR2 SYDVKM. V gave up 5 bases and J gave up 0 bases, with 19 bases separating them. There are 17 residues in the CDR3. DNA of the CDR3: TGTGCCAGCAGTCCCCGGGCCCAGGGCTATACTAACTATGGCTACACCTTC. Protein: CASSPRAQGYTNYGYTF.

This clone occurred many times. The gene calls are TRBV4-1 and TRBJ2-3; D might be TRBD2 (5 bases). With 1 base removed from V and 3 bases from J, the gap between germline ends came to 8 bases. Looked up from germline, CDR1 is MGHRA and CDR2 is YSYEKL. This CDR3 contains 14 residues. The CDR3 reads CASSQGRRTDTQYF. The CDR3 DNA reads as TGCGCCAGCAGCCAAGGGAGGAGGACAGATACGCAGTATTTT.

V gene TRBV7-9 combines with J gene TRBJ2-2, with D perhaps TRBD1 (6 bases). V lost 2 bases and J 2 bases, leaving 9 bases between the germline ends. This CDR3 contains 15 residues. The germline CDR1 and CDR2 sequences are SEHNR and FQNEAQ (reference sequence). CDR3 sequence (DNA): TGTGCCAGCAGCTTATGGGGGCGCAACACCGGGGAGCTGTTTTTT. This gives the protein CASSLWGRNTGELFF. The full variable domain, in which reference TRBV7-9 and TRBJ2-2 provide the parts outside the CDR3, is DTGVSQNPRHKITKRGQNVTFRCDPISEHNRLYWYRQTLGQGPEFLTYFQNEAQLEKSRLLSDRFSAERPKGSFSTLEIQRTEQGDSAMYLCASSLWGRNTGELFFGEGSRLTVL.

The genes are TRBV28 and TRBJ2-7, with D maybe TRBD1 (5 bases). V was pared by 4 bases and J by 5 bases, with 15 bases between. This CDR3 region has 14 residues. CDR1 MDHEN and CDR2 SYDVKM come from the germline V gene. CDR3 amino acids: CASSSYRSSNEQYF. The CDR3 nucleotides read TGTGCCAGCAGTTCATACAGGAGTTCAAACGAGCAGTACTTC.

This sequence joins TRBV27 and TRBJ1-1, with 7 nucleotides matching TRBD1. Germline CDR1 is MNHEY and CDR2 is SMNVEV (reference sequence). The CDR3 loop spans 15 amino acids. V dropped 1 base and J dropped 1; count of bases not matched to a gene: 3. CDR3 in amino acids: CASSLYTGANTEAFF. The CDR3 bases are TGTGCCAGCAGTTTATATACAGGGGCGAACACTGAAGCTTTCTTT.